The 25 T cell receptor beta chains given below trace back to one sample, sequenced in a study of blood T cell repertoires in COVID-19. Profiling relied on immunoSEQ multiplex PCR, and the TCRdb table lists in-frame clones only, not all of them. The sample carries about 190,000 clones, more than 60% recorded once. Sequencing was performed on peripheral blood. The source is a man aged 50 to 60 who had recovered from COVID-19.

The chain joins TRBV3-1 (or the pseudogene TRBV3-2) to TRBJ2-2, with TRBD2 matching 7 bases. Trimming removed 0 bases from V and 3 bases from J; junction bases left unmatched: 4. The germline CDR1 and CDR2 sequences are LGHDT and YNNKEL (reference sequence). This CDR3 region has 16 residues. CDR3 sequence reads: CASSQDSGRDTGELFF. The CDR3 DNA reads TGTGCCAGCAGCCAAGATAGTGGGAGGGACACCGGGGAGCTGTTTTTT.

The sample holds one count of this clone. This chain joins TRBV9 and TRBJ2-7, with 7 bases that match TRBD1. Germline V gene lookup returns CDR1 SGDLS and CDR2 YYNGEE. The V segment lost 3 bases and the J segment 6 bases; nucleotides outside the gene matches: 9. The CDR3 length is 14 residues. The CDR3 region is CASSARDRPSEQYF. CDR3 nucleotides: TGTGCCAGCAGCGCACGGGACAGACCCTCCGAGCAGTACTTC.

This clone was counted only a few times. The chain carries TRBV12-3 or TRBV12-4 and TRBJ2-3, with D unresolved. V lost 4 bases and J lost 4, with 9 bases in between. The CDR3 totals 13 residues. The CDR3 DNA reads TGTGCCAGCAGTTCCCATCGAGCAGATACGCAGTATTTT. This gives the protein CASSSHRADTQYF.

The genes are TRBV11-2 and TRBJ2-7, with D possibly being TRBD2 (5 bases). The CDR3 runs 14 residues. The V and J ends lost 0 bases and 2 bases respectively, with 8 bases between them. The germline V gene has CDR1 SGHAT and CDR2 FQNNGV. Here the CDR3 reads CASSLDGLPYEQYF. Written as DNA, the CDR3 is TGTGCCAGCAGCTTAGACGGACTCCCCTACGAGCAGTACTTC.

This sequence joins TRBV7-9 and TRBJ1-1; TRBD1 aligns across 8 bases. This CDR3 is built from 15 residues. Losses at the gene ends were 5 bases for V and 3 bases for J; bases not matched to a gene: 8. Per the germline V gene, CDR1 is SEHNR and CDR2 is FQNEAQ (reference sequence). The CDR3: CASSPRGQGYTEAFF. For the CDR3, the DNA is TGTGCCAGCAGCCCACGCGGACAGGGATACACTGAAGCTTTCTTT.

The rearrangement links TRBV24-1 to TRBJ2-1, with D tentatively TRBD1 (6 bases). Germline V CDR1 and CDR2: KGHDR, SFDVKD. The CDR3 contains 15 residues. The V end lost 4 bases, the J end lost 4 bases, and 13 bases lay between the germline ends. The DNA for the CDR3 is TGTGCCACCAGTGAATCAGGGGCGGGTTACAATGAGCAGTTCTTC. Translated: CATSESGAGYNEQFF.

The chain is built from TRBV5-1 and TRBJ2-3, with 9 bases identical to TRBD2. With 3 bases clipped from V and 4 bases from J, the junction kept 12 bases outside the gene matches. In germline, CDR1 is SGHRS, CDR2 YFSETQ. The CDR3 extends over 17 amino acids. The CDR3 nucleotides read TGCGCCAGCAGCTCCAAGACTAGCGGATCGGGGGCAGATACGCAGTATTTT. Protein product: CASSSKTSGSGADTQYF.

The J gene is TRBJ2-5, the V gene TRBV28, with 7 bases that match TRBD2. CDR3 size: 15 residues. V gave up 4 bases and J gave up 3 bases; unmatched junction bases: 8. CDR1 is MDHEN and CDR2 is SYDVKM in the germline V gene. CDR3 sequence (DNA): TGTGCCAGCAGTTGGGGACTGGGGGGGGAAGAGACCCAGTACTTC. The encoded protein is CASSWGLGGEETQYF.

As DNA, the CDR3 is TGTGCCAGTAGTATAACTAGCGGGAACGAGCAGTACTTC. It encodes CASSITSGNEQYF. V is TRBV19 and J is TRBJ2-7, with 10 bases lining up with TRBD2. V trimming: 2 bases; J trimming: 5 bases; junction bases outside the gene matches: 0. The CDR3 loop spans 13 amino acids. Germline V CDR1 and CDR2: LNHDA, SQIVND (reference sequence).

This rearrangement joins TRBV5-1 to TRBJ2-1, with 10 bases fitting TRBD2. This CDR3 has 15 amino acids. V gave up 6 bases and J gave up 5 bases; unmatched junction bases: 8. The germline V gene encodes CDR1 SGHRS and CDR2 YFSETQ. CDR3: CASTGSTSGDNEQFF. The CDR3 DNA reads TGCGCCAGCACCGGATCCACTAGCGGGGACAATGAGCAGTTCTTC.

The gene calls are TRBV27 and TRBJ2-5, with TRBD1 identical over 7 bases. V lost 4 bases, J lost 5 bases, and 10 bases stayed unmatched. The CDR3 contains 15 residues. The V gene's germline CDR1 is MNHEY and CDR2 SMNVEV (reference sequence). The CDR3 nucleotides read TGTGCCAGCAGTTACCGACAGGGAAGGATCGAGACCCAGTACTTC. Translated: CASSYRQGRIETQYF.

The V gene is TRBV2, the J gene TRBJ2-1, with TRBD2 matching over 7 bases. Germline CDR1 reads SNHLY; CDR2 reads FYNNEI. The CDR3 consists of 12 residues. The V gene end was trimmed by 4 bases and the J gene end by 14 bases; junction bases not matched to a gene: 8. In nucleotides, the CDR3 is TGTGCCAGCAGTGCTAGCGGTGAAATGGAGTTCTTC. Translation: CASSASGEMEFF. Full variable domain (outside the CDR3, taken from reference TRBV2 and TRBJ2-1): EPEVTQTPSHQVTQMGQEVILRCVPISNHLYFYWYRQILGQKVEFLVSFYNNEISEKSEIFDDQFSVERPDGSNFTLKIRSTKLEDSAMYFCASSASGEMEFFGPGTRLTVL.

The chain carries TRBV29-1 and TRBJ2-3; 8 bases map to TRBD1. This CDR3 region has 14 residues. After removal of 4 bases from V and 1 base from J, the junction contained 4 bases not matched to a gene. The germline V gene has CDR1 SQVTM and CDR2 ANQGSEA. This CDR3 reads CSVALTGGTDTQYF. DNA of the CDR3: TGCAGCGTTGCCTTGACAGGGGGCACAGATACGCAGTATTTT.

J is TRBJ1-6 and V is TRBV6-5; D is uncertain. From germline, CDR1 is MNHEY and CDR2 SVGAGI. The CDR3 length is 16 residues. V was pared by 3 bases and J by 9 bases, with 18 bases between. The CDR3 reads CASSYSGLSGGSPLHF. In nucleotides, the CDR3 is TGTGCCAGCAGTTATTCCGGACTGTCTGGTGGTTCACCCCTCCACTTT.

As to this clone: The germline gene is not matched at one end of the junction; a read error may be the cause. V and J are TRBV29-1 and TRBJ2-2; D is uncertain. This CDR3 contains 13 residues. The germline gives CDR1 SQVTM, CDR2 ANQGSEA. The CDR3 here is CSVEGSYTGELFF. In DNA, the CDR3 is TGCAGCGTGGAAGGTAGTTACACCGGGGAGCTGTTTTTT.

V is TRBV11-2 and J is TRBJ2-7; D unclear. This CDR3 is 11 amino acids long. Germline loops: CDR1 SGHAT, CDR2 FQNNGV. V was clipped by 3 bases and J by 5 bases, with 5 bases between them. CDR3 sequence (DNA): TGTGCCAGCAGCTTCTTCCACGAGCAGTACTTC. This translates into CASSFFHEQYF.

V usage is TRBV6-4 and J usage is TRBJ2-2; TRBD2 aligns across 11 bases. CDR3 length: 16 amino acids. Trimming at V came to 5 bases and at J to 4 bases, leaving 6 bases not matched to a gene. CDR1 is MRHNA and CDR2 is SNTAGT in the germline V gene. CDR3 in DNA: TGTGCCAGCAGTCGCGAAACTAGCGGGAGCACCGGGGAGCTGTTTTTT. Protein product: CASSRETSGSTGELFF.

V is TRBV20-1 and J is TRBJ1-1, with D possibly matching TRBD1 (5 bases). The CDR3 sequence is 15 residues long. Trimming cost V 3 bases and J 3 bases, with 17 bases left between them. The germline CDR1 and CDR2 sequences are DFQATT and SNEGSKA (reference sequence). The DNA of the CDR3 is TGCAGTGCTAGTTGGTCGGGGCGGGGGGACACTGAAGCTTTCTTT. The encoded protein is CSASWSGRGDTEAFF.

V is TRBV4-1 and J is TRBJ1-1; TRBD1 matches at 9 bases. Germline V CDR1 and CDR2: MGHRA, YSYEKL. Germline trimming cut 1 base from V and 4 bases from J; bases unmatched to any gene: 10. CDR3 size: 17 residues. The CDR3 spells CASSQAPGQGMSTEAFF. DNA for the CDR3: TGCGCCAGCAGCCAAGCGCCGGGACAGGGTATGAGCACTGAAGCTTTCTTT.

The chain joins TRBV27 to TRBJ1-4; TRBD1 is a possible D gene (5 bases). CDR3 size: 17 residues. V gave up 0 bases and J gave up 1 base, with 12 bases separating them. Germline values: CDR1 MNHEY, CDR2 SMNVEV (reference sequence). The CDR3 spells CASSLSGFGGTNEKLFF. DNA for the CDR3: TGTGCCAGCAGTTTATCAGGGTTCGGGGGAACTAATGAAAAACTGTTTTTT.

This clone was observed a handful of times. The chain has TRBV11-3 and TRBJ2-1; 8 nucleotides line up with TRBD2. The CDR3 is made up of 16 amino acids. Germline-derived CDR1 and CDR2 are SGHNT and YENEEA. J was trimmed by 10 bases and V by 1 base; bases with no gene match: 12. The CDR3 DNA sequence: TGTGCCAGCAGCTTAGGCCTAGCGGGCCCCAATGGGGAGCAGTTCTTC. The encoded protein is CASSLGLAGPNGEQFF.

The rearrangement links TRBV3-1 (or the pseudogene TRBV3-2) to TRBJ2-7, with 7 bases fitting TRBD2. The V segment lost 0 bases and the J segment 5 bases; nucleotides outside the gene matches: 10. Germline values: CDR1 LGHDT, CDR2 YNNKEL (reference sequence). The CDR3 has 16 residues. CDR3 loop: CASSQEPPGGLDEQYF. In nucleotides, the CDR3 is TGTGCCAGCAGCCAAGAACCCCCGGGAGGCCTTGACGAGCAGTACTTC.

This chain uses TRBV6-1 with TRBJ2-3, with D perhaps matching TRBD2 (5 bases). V lost 6 bases and J 0 bases, leaving 10 bases between the germline ends. This CDR3 comprises 14 residues. Germline-derived CDR1 and CDR2 are MNHNS and SASEGT. The CDR3 nucleotides are TGTGCCAGCAGGAGGACTGCTAGCACAGATACGCAGTATTTT. It translates to CASRRTASTDTQYF.

V is TRBV7-2 and J is TRBJ2-5; 11 positions match TRBD2. The germline gives CDR1 SGHTA, CDR2 FQGNSA. The V gene end was trimmed by 4 bases and the J gene end by 5 bases; junction bases not matched to a gene: 6. This CDR3 has 15 residues. The CDR3 here is CASSYSGRAGETQYF. In DNA form, the CDR3 reads TGTGCCAGCAGCTATAGCGGGAGGGCAGGGGAGACCCAGTACTTC.

The chain combines TRBV7-2 with TRBJ2-1; D gene uncertain. CDR1 and CDR2 from the germline V gene are SGHTA and FQGNSA. This CDR3 comprises 16 residues. V shed 3 bases and J shed 1 base, with 13 bases lying between them. DNA for the CDR3: TGTGCCAGCAGCTTTATCAGTAACCCATCCTACAATGAGCAGTTCTTC. It encodes CASSFISNPSYNEQFF.